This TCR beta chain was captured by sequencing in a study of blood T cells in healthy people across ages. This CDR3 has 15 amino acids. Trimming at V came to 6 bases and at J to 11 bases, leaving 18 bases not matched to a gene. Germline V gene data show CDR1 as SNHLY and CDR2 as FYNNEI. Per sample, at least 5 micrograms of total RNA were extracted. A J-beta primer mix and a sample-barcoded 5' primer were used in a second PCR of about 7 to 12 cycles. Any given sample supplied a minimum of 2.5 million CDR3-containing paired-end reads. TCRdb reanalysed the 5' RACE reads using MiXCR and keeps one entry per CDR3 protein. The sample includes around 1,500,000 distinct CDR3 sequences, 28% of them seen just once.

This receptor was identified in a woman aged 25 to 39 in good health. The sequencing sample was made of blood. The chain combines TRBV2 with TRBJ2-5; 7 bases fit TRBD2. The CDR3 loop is CASSLLREVGNEQYF. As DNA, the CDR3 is TGTGCCAGCAGCTTACTTCGGGAGGTTGGTAATGAGCAGTACTTC.